These 8 T cell receptor gamma chains share one sample of origin, sequenced in a study of γδ T cells in repeated Plasmodium falciparum infection. Vgamma9/Vdelta2+ and Vdelta2-negative gammadelta T cells were flow-sorted from PBMC for bulk sequencing. TCRdb ran CATT on the multiplex PCR reads. This table has roughly 32,000 gamma-chain clones, more than 1.4% appearing once. The specimen was gamma-delta T cells from blood. Receptor source: a pool of human donors (malaria-infected and uninfected, not separated).

A remark on this clone: A read error may be the cause here, since a much bigger clone is one base away. The chain combines TRGV3 with TRGJ1 or TRGJ2. The J gene was not available in TCRdb and was assigned here by matching the DNA to germline segments. Losses at the gene ends were 1 base for V and 7 bases for J; bases not matched to a gene: 13. Germline V lookup: CDR1 VTNTFY, CDR2 YDVSTARD (reference sequence). This CDR3 comprises 15 residues. The CDR3 loop is CATWDSLPGGYKKLF. Written as DNA, the CDR3 is TGTGCCACCTGGGACAGCCTCCCGGGGGGATATAAGAAACTCTTT.

As for this clone: A read error is the likely source, as a far larger clone sits one nucleotide away. Different DNA sequences within this sample yield the same CDR3. V gene TRGV8 combines with J gene TRGJP1. TCRdb leaves out the J gene; it was filled in here by matching the DNA to germline. Trimming removed 2 bases from V and 4 bases from J; junction bases left unmatched: 4. In germline, CDR1 is VENAVY, CDR2 YDSYNSRV. This CDR3 contains 14 residues. The CDR3 DNA reads TGTGCCACCTGGGATATCGGCACTGGTTGGTTCAAGATATTT. This encodes CATWDIGTGWFKIF.

Concerning this clone: TCRdb records a much larger clone's protein for this DNA, with a difference at residue 4 that likely arises from a read error; the protein given is the translation of the DNA. CDR3 bases: TGTGCCACCCGGGACCGAGGTTGGTTCAAGATATTT. As protein: CATRDRGWFKIF. The chain joins TRGV3 to TRGJP1. Here the J gene was assigned by germline matching of the DNA, as TCRdb has none. From germline, CDR1 is VTNTFY and CDR2 YDVSTARD (reference sequence). The CDR3 spans 12 residues.

This clone was seen ten or more times. TCRdb pairs this DNA with a much larger clone's protein that differs at residue 5, likely a read error; the protein shown was translated from the DNA. The DNA of the CDR3 is TGTGCCTTGTGGGGTTTGCGGGAGTTGGGCAAAAAAATCAAGGTATTT. This encodes CALWGLRELGKKIKVF. The gene calls are TRGV9 and TRGJP. The V gene end was trimmed by 5 bases and the J gene end by 7 bases; junction bases not matched to a gene: 8. In germline, CDR1 is GITISATS, CDR2 ISYDGTV (reference sequence). This CDR3 region has 16 residues.

The CDR3 coding sequence is TGTGCCAAATGGGGCCTCTGGAGGATCAAGATATTT. Protein sequence: CAKWGLWRIKIF. V is TRGV4 and J is TRGJP1. As TCRdb names no J gene, one was assigned here on the basis of a DNA match to germline. The junction had 18 bases not matched to a gene; V was cut back by 11 bases and J by 15 bases. CDR1 is EGSTGY, CDR2 YDSYTSSV, per germline. The CDR3 has 12 amino acids.

This clone was detected many times. TCRdb shows a much larger clone's protein in place of this DNA's translation, and the two differ at residue 12, likely through a read error; the protein shown is translated from the DNA. The J gene has no call, while the V gene is TRGV2. CDR3 length: 14 amino acids. Germline values: CDR1 EGSNGY, CDR2 YDSYNSKV. The CDR3 DNA follows: TGTGCCACCTGGGACGGAAGTAGTGATTGGATCAGGACGTTT. This codes for CATWDGSSDWIRTF.

With regard to this clone: TCRdb has a much larger clone's protein, which differs at residue 4 from the translation of this DNA, likely because of a read error; what is shown is the protein translated from the DNA. The CDR3 nucleotides are TGTGCCTTGTTGGAGGTTTCTGGAGAGTTGGGCAAAAAAATCAAGGTATTT. It is translated as CALLEVSGELGKKIKVF. V is TRGV9 and J is TRGJP. The CDR3 has 17 residues. Germline V lookup: CDR1 GITISATS, CDR2 ISYDGTV (reference sequence).

In its sample, this clone was seen many times. The mismatch at residue 9 between this DNA's translation and the TCRdb protein of a much larger clone likely reflects a read error; the protein shown is translated from the DNA. No J gene was named, though the V gene is TRGV8. Per the germline V gene, CDR1 is VENAVY and CDR2 is YDSYNSRV. This CDR3 is built from 11 residues. The CDR3 is CATWGRTKELF. The CDR3 nucleotides read TGTGCCACCTGGGGCCGAACGAAGGAACTCTTT.